This passage covers 21 T cell receptor beta chains from one sample sequenced in a study of T cell responses to AZD1222 COVID-19 vaccine. Profiling relied on immunoSEQ multiplex PCR, and the TCRdb table lists in-frame clones only, not all of them. Of about 120,000 clones listed, roughly 93% were seen once; the top ten hold approximately 3.1%. The sample was peripheral blood, taken on day 0 of AZD1222 vaccination. These receptors were obtained from an adult in good health.

The chain employs TRBV7-2 and TRBJ1-1; 10 bases match TRBD1. The CDR3 runs 17 residues. V lost 3 bases to trimming and J lost 1 base; unmatched junction nucleotides: 8. Looked up from germline, CDR1 is SGHTA and CDR2 is FQGNSA. The CDR3: CASSFYRDRGPNTEAFF. DNA for the CDR3: TGTGCCAGCAGCTTTTACCGGGACAGGGGCCCGAACACTGAAGCTTTCTTT.

This chain connects TRBV19 to TRBJ2-7; 12 bases align to TRBD2. With V trimmed by 10 bases and J by 2 bases, 9 bases remained unmatched. The CDR3 loop spans 15 amino acids. Per germline, CDR1 LNHDA and CDR2 SQIVND (reference sequence). The CDR3 DNA is TGTGCCACCGCGGGGACTAGCGGGCGCCCCTACGAGCAGTACTTC. This translates into CATAGTSGRPYEQYF.

The gene calls are TRBV9 and TRBJ2-4; 9 nucleotides line up with TRBD2. The CDR3 has 18 amino acids. Germline V gene lookup returns CDR1 SGDLS and CDR2 YYNGEE. J lost 1 base, V lost 0 bases, and 8 bases had no gene match. The CDR3 DNA reads TGTGCCAGCAGCGTAGATAATAGCGGGAGCGGCGCCAAAAACATTCAGTACTTC. It translates to CASSVDNSGSGAKNIQYF.

The V gene is TRBV14, the J gene TRBJ1-1, with D hard to call. V was cut by 1 base and J by 1 base, with 16 bases left in between. The CDR3 is made up of 17 amino acids. Germline-derived CDR1 and CDR2 are SGHDN and FVKESK. This CDR3 reads CASSQGDGRRTNTEAFF. CDR3 DNA: TGTGCCAGCAGCCAAGGCGACGGGCGAAGAACGAACACTGAAGCTTTCTTT. The variable domain in full, with the rest retrieved from reference TRBV14 and TRBJ1-1, is EAGVTQFPSHSVIEKGQTVTLRCDPISGHDNLYWYRRVMGKEIKFLLHFVKESKQDESGMPNNRFLAERTGGTYSTLKVQPAELEDSGVYFCASSQGDGRRTNTEAFFGQGTRLTVV.

The V and J genes are TRBV4-2 and TRBJ2-1; no clear D. In germline, CDR1 is LGHNA, CDR2 YNFKEQ. The CDR3 is 17 residues long. Trimming removed 2 bases from V and 4 bases from J, with 18 bases in between. DNA of the CDR3: TGTGCCAGCAGCCAACTATCCGAATCCCGAAATTACAATGAGCAGTTCTTC. Amino acid sequence: CASSQLSESRNYNEQFF.

The chain carries TRBV6-5 and TRBJ2-2; D ambiguous. V was pared by 5 bases and J by 0 bases, with 4 bases between. The CDR3 is 13 amino acids. Germline CDR1 is MNHEY and CDR2 is SVGAGI. DNA of the CDR3: TGTGCCAGCAGTCCCTCGAACACCGGGGAGCTGTTTTTT. Its translation is CASSPSNTGELFF.

The rearrangement links TRBV6-5 to TRBJ2-7, with 13 bases fitting TRBD2. CDR1 is MNHEY and CDR2 is SVGAGI in the germline V gene. V gave up 2 bases and J gave up 2 bases; unmatched junction bases: 0. The CDR3 consists of 15 residues. DNA of the CDR3: TGTGCCAGCAGTTACGGGACTAGCGGGACCTACGAGCAGTACTTC. Translated: CASSYGTSGTYEQYF.

This chain uses TRBV19 with TRBJ2-7; D possibly corresponds to TRBD1 (6 bases). Looked up from germline, CDR1 is LNHDA and CDR2 is SQIVND (reference sequence). The CDR3 is 14 amino acids. V was trimmed by 3 bases and J by 3 bases, leaving 12 bases between them. Here the CDR3 reads CASSISPQGYEQYF. CDR3 sequence (DNA): TGTGCCAGTAGTATTTCCCCACAGGGCTACGAGCAGTACTTC.

This chain connects TRBV6-5 to TRBJ2-7; 9 bases align to TRBD1. Losses at the gene ends were 11 bases for V and 4 bases for J; bases not matched to a gene: 15. This CDR3 has 15 amino acids. CDR1 MNHEY and CDR2 SVGAGI come from the germline V gene. This chain's CDR3 is CAGAPGQGLLYEQYF. The CDR3 DNA reads TGTGCCGGGGCCCCGGGACAGGGACTCCTGTACGAGCAGTACTTC.

The V and J genes are TRBV10-1 and TRBJ1-1, with unresolved D. The CDR3 loop spans 13 amino acids. CDR1 is WNHNN and CDR2 is SYGVQD in the germline V gene (reference sequence). V was shortened by 6 bases and J by 0 bases, with 8 bases between the two germline ends. The CDR3 nucleotides are TGCGCCAGCAGGGAACAGATGAACACTGAAGCTTTCTTT. Translation gives CASREQMNTEAFF.

The chain uses TRBV11-2 and TRBJ1-5; 7 nucleotides match TRBD1. The V and J ends lost 3 bases and 6 bases, in that order; junction bases with no gene match: 5. In germline, CDR1 is SGHAT, CDR2 FQNNGV. The CDR3 runs to 14 residues. The CDR3 bases are TGTGCCAGCAGCTTTACAGGGGAAGGTCAGCCCCAGCATTTT. Protein: CASSFTGEGQPQHF. The full variable domain, rest sourced from reference TRBV11-2 and TRBJ1-5, is EAGVAQSPRYKIIEKRQSVAFWCNPISGHATLYWYQQILGQGPKLLIQFQNNGVVDDSQLPKDRFSAERLKGVDSTLKIQPAKLEDSAVYLCASSFTGEGQPQHFGDGTRLSIL.

The chain recombines TRBV7-8 with TRBJ2-7; 9 bases fit TRBD2. CDR3 size: 16 residues. After removal of 3 bases from V and 6 bases from J, the junction contained 12 bases not matched to a gene. The germline CDR1 and CDR2 sequences are SGHVS and FQNEAQ. DNA for the CDR3: TGTGCCAGCAGCTTCGCCCTATGGAGCGGGAGGCCCGAGCAGTACTTC. Translation: CASSFALWSGRPEQYF.

The chain links TRBV5-8 to TRBJ2-7; D call uncertain. CDR1 and CDR2 (germline): SGHTS, YDEGEE. This CDR3 is built from 14 residues. V lost 4 bases to trimming and J lost 3 bases, with 14 bases between them. The CDR3 spells CASSHREIDYEQYF. CDR3 coding DNA: TGTGCCAGCAGCCACCGAGAAATAGACTACGAGCAGTACTTC.

The chain recombines TRBV27 with TRBJ1-5, with TRBD1 matching 9 bases. CDR3 size: 14 residues. In germline, CDR1 is MNHEY, CDR2 SMNVEV (reference sequence). V gave up 5 bases and J gave up 5 bases; unmatched junction bases: 4. The CDR3 DNA is TGTGCCAGCAGTCCAGGGACAGGGCATCAGCCCCAGCATTTT. Protein product: CASSPGTGHQPQHF.

The CDR3 sequence is CASSLQGYTEAFF. The CDR3 DNA follows: TGTGCCAGCAGTCTTCAGGGGTACACTGAAGCTTTCTTT. V usage is TRBV2 and J usage is TRBJ1-1, with D maybe TRBD1 (6 bases). This CDR3 is 13 amino acids long. V shed 5 bases and J shed 3 bases, with 10 bases lying between them. The germline CDR1 and CDR2 sequences are SNHLY and FYNNEI.

CDR3 in amino acids: CASSFGPGQGLTEAFF. CDR3 in DNA: TGTGCCAGCAGCTTCGGACCCGGACAGGGTCTAACTGAAGCTTTCTTT. The chain recombines TRBV11-2 with TRBJ1-1, with 8 nucleotides matching TRBD1. The CDR3 length is 16 residues. Germline V lookup: CDR1 SGHAT, CDR2 FQNNGV. Trimming cost V 3 bases and J 5 bases; bases outside gene matches: 11.

The chain links TRBV5-4 to TRBJ2-3, with 7 positions matching TRBD2. The CDR3 has 14 amino acids. The germline V gene has CDR1 SGHNT and CDR2 YYREEE (reference sequence). V gave up 5 bases and J gave up 2 bases; unmatched junction bases: 5. CDR3 DNA: TGTGCCAGCAGAACAGCGGGAACCACAGATACGCAGTATTTT. It codes for CASRTAGTTDTQYF.

This clone was recorded only once. A junction boundary mismatches the germline segment, possibly from a read error. V usage is TRBV6-1 and J usage is TRBJ2-2; D is unclear. This CDR3 is 15 amino acids long. Per germline, CDR1 MNHNS and CDR2 SASEGT. The CDR3 DNA is TGTGCCAGCACTGAAGCATCAGCGCTCCCCGGGGAGCTGTTTTTT. Translation gives CASTEASALPGELFF.

The chain carries TRBV7-2 and TRBJ2-7; the D gene is possibly TRBD1 (6 bases). V gave up 2 bases and J gave up 4 bases, with 12 bases separating them. The CDR3 has 14 residues. Looked up from germline, CDR1 is SGHTA and CDR2 is FQGNSA. CDR3 sequence: CASSLQGFLYEQYF. The DNA for the CDR3 is TGTGCCAGCAGCTTACAGGGGTTTCTATACGAGCAGTACTTC.

This chain links TRBV3-1 (or the pseudogene TRBV3-2) with TRBJ1-4; D is ambiguous. Germline-derived CDR1 and CDR2 are LGHDT and YNNKEL (reference sequence). The CDR3 runs 18 residues. Between the trimmed V and J ends, which lost 4 bases and 7 bases, there was a span of 25 bases. The CDR3 DNA is TGTGCCAGCAGCCCGATGAGCCATCGAGGAGGGCCGGGTGAAAAACTGTTTTTT. This encodes CASSPMSHRGGPGEKLFF.

This chain links TRBV29-1 with TRBJ1-6; a weak D match, TRBD1 (6 bases). The CDR3 is made up of 13 amino acids. Trimming removed 4 bases at V and 3 bases at J, with 7 bases between. CDR1 is SQVTM and CDR2 is ANQGSEA in the germline V gene. As DNA, the CDR3 is TGCAGCGTTGGGACAGACTATAATTCACCCCTCCACTTT. Translating gives CSVGTDYNSPLHF. The full variable domain, its missing parts supplied by reference TRBV29-1 and TRBJ1-6, is SAVISQKPSRDICQRGTSLTIQCQVDSQVTMMFWYRQQPGQSLTLIATANQGSEATYESGFVIDKFPISRPNLTFSTLTVSNMSPEDSSIYLCSVGTDYNSPLHFGNGTRLTVT.